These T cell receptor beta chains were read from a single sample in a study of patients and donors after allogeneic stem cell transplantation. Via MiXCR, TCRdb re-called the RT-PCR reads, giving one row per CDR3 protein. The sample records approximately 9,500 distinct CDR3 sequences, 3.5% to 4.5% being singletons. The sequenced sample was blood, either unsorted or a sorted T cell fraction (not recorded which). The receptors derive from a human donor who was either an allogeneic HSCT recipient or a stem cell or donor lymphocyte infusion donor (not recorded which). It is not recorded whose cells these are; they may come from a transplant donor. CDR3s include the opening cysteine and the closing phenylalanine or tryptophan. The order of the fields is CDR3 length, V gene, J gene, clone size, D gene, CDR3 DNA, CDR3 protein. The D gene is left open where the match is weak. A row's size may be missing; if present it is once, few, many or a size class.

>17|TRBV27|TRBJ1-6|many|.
TGTGCCAGCAGTCGAGACACACAGGGTGGTTATAATTCACCCCTCCACTTT
CASSRDTQGGYNSPLHF
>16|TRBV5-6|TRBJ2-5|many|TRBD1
TGTGCCAGCAGCTTGGCCTACGTACAGGGGCAAGAGACCCAGTACTTC
CASSLAYVQGQETQYF
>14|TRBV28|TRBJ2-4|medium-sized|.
TGTGCCAGCAGCCTCCCACTAGCACCTTGGGGACAGTACTTC
CASSLPLAPWGQYF
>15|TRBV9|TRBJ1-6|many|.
TGTGCCAGCAGCGCCTCAGGGTTATATAATTCACCCCTCCACTTT
CASSASGLYNSPLHF
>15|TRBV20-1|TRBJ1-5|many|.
TGCAGTGCTATAAAGGCCGGCGGGAACAATCAGCCCCAGCATTTT
CSAIKAGGNNQPQHF
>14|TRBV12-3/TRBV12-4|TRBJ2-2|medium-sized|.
TGTGCCAGCAGTTTGGGGGGGCGGAACGGGGAGCTGTTTTTT
CASSLGGRNGELFF
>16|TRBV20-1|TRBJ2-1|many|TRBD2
TGCAGTGCTAGAGATTCTAACCCTAGCGGGATTAATGAGCAGTTCTTC
CSARDSNPSGINEQFF
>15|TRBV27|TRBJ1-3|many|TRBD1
TGTGCCAGCAGTCGGACAGGGAGCTCTGGAAACACCATATATTTT
CASSRTGSSGNTIYF
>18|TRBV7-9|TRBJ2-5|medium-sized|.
TGTGCCAGCAGCTTGGTCGGACAGCCTGGGCGTCCGGAGGAGACCCAGTACTTC
CASSLVGQPGRPEETQYF
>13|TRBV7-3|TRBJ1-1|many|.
TGTGCCAGCAAAATACAGGAAAACACTGAAGCTTTCTTT
CASKIQENTEAFF
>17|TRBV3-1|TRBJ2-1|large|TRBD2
TGTGCCAGCAGCCAAGAAGCTAGCGGGAGAAGTGGGAATGAGCAGTTCTTC
CASSQEASGRSGNEQFF
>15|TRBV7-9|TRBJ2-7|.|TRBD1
TGTGCCAGCAGCGCGGGTCGGACAGGGCTGGACGAGCAGTACTTC
CASSAGRTGLDEQYF
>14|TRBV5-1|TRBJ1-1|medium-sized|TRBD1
TGCGCCAGCAGCCGGACAGGCAGGAACACTGAAGCTTTCTTT
CASSRTGRNTEAFF
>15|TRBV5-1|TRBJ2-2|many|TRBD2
TGCGCCAGCAGTCCACCAGCGGGAGTAACCGGGGAGCTGTTTTTT
CASSPPAGVTGELFF
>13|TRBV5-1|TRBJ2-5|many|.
TGCGCCAGCAGGGACCAGGGGCTGGAGACCCAGTACTTC
CASRDQGLETQYF
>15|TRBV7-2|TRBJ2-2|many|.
TGTGCCAGCAGACAAGCGGCGGGCTTGGGCGGGGAGCTGTTTTTT
CASRQAAGLGGELFF
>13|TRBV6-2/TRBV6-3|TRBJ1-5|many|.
TGTGCCAGCAGTTACCGGACGGATCAGCCCCAGCATTTT
CASSYRTDQPQHF
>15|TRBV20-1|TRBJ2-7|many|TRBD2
TGCAGTGCCGGGACTAGCGGGAGCATCGCAATCGAGCAGTACTTC
CSAGTSGSIAIEQYF
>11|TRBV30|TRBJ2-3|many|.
TGTGCCTGGATTAGAGCGGATACGCAGTATTTT
CAWIRADTQYF
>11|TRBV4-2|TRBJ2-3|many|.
TGTGCCAGCAGCCATGGCGATACGCAGTATTTT
CASSHGDTQYF
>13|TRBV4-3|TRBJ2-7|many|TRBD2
TGCGCCAGCAGCCAAGGACTAGCGAGCGAGCAGTACTTC
CASSQGLASEQYF
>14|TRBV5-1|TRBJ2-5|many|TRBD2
TGCGCCACCAGGACTAGCGGAGACCAAGAGACCCAGTACTTC
CATRTSGDQETQYF
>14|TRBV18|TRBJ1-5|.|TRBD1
TGTGCCAGCTCACGACAGGGTCTGGATCAGCCCCAGCATTTT
CASSRQGLDQPQHF